This TCR beta chain was identified in a study of blood T cell repertoires in COVID-19. Germline CDR1 is MNHEY and CDR2 is SVGAGI. V was pared by 7 bases and J by 0 bases, with 11 bases between. This CDR3 comprises 14 residues. In the 2 weeks before study entry, exposed participants met a COVID-19 case, which was PCR-confirmed or clinician-diagnosed. TCRdb's table, derived via immunoSEQ multiplex PCR, lists solely in-frame clones and lacks some. The profile shows under 300,000 clones, roughly 84% of them singletons. Source material: PBMCs or T cells enriched from blood (not recorded which). The chain couples TRBV6-5 to TRBJ2-3, with D tentatively TRBD1 (6 bases). The origin of this receptor is a woman in her forties or fifties who had been exposed to COVID-19. CDR3 in DNA: TGTGCCAGCACTCGGACAGATAGCACAGATACGCAGTATTTT. The encoded protein is CASTRTDSTDTQYF.